These 10 T cell receptor beta chains were all obtained from the same sample, sequenced in a study of T-cell reconstitution after alpha-beta-depleted transplantation in children. The TCRbeta library was prepared with unique molecular identifiers. MiXCR, applied by TCRdb to the PCR reads, yields one record per CDR3 protein. Of around 500,000 distinct CDR3 sequences listed, roughly 23% were seen once; the top ten hold around an eighth. The specimen was PBMCs, mostly from graft donor cells, collected 360 days after TCRalphabeta/CD19-depleted stem cell transplant. These receptors were obtained from a boy younger than two who had a stem cell transplant for acute myeloid leukemia, so the T cells may come from the graft donor.

Many counts were recorded for this clonotype. The chain couples TRBV3-1 to TRBJ2-5; D is uncertain. Germline CDR1 LGHDT, CDR2 YNNKEL (reference sequence). The V gene lost 5 bases and the J gene lost 4 bases, with 17 bases spanning the gap. The CDR3 has 15 residues. In DNA, the CDR3 is TGTGCCAGCAGCGACCCGACGGTCGTCCGAGAGACCCAGTACTTC. Translating gives CASSDPTVVRETQYF.

This clonotype was observed a handful of times. The V and J genes are TRBV20-1 and TRBJ2-3; TRBD2 agrees at 14 bases. CDR1 DFQATT and CDR2 SNEGSKA come from the germline V gene (reference sequence). With V trimmed by 4 bases and J by 1 base, 10 bases remained unmatched. The CDR3 length is 18 residues. In DNA form, the CDR3 reads TGCAGTGCTACTTGGACTAGCGGGGGGCCGAGAGGCACAGATACGCAGTATTTT. Translating it yields CSATWTSGGPRGTDTQYF.

The chain links TRBV6-5 to TRBJ2-7, with TRBD1 identical over 10 bases. Per germline, CDR1 MNHEY and CDR2 SVGAGI. J lost 3 bases, V lost 2 bases, and 10 bases had no gene match. The CDR3 loop spans 17 amino acids. The CDR3 loop is CASSYPITGQGFYEQYF. CDR3 coding DNA: TGTGCCAGCAGTTACCCGATAACGGGACAGGGGTTCTACGAGCAGTACTTC.

In this sample, this clonotype turned up many times. The J gene is TRBJ2-2, the V gene TRBV3-1, with D hard to call. This CDR3 comprises 12 residues. Germline values: CDR1 LGHDT, CDR2 YNNKEL (reference sequence). V dropped 1 base and J dropped 7 bases, with 4 bases sitting between them. CDR3 nucleotide sequence: TGTGCCAGCAGCCAAGTTGGCGGGGAGCTGTTTTTT. Amino acids: CASSQVGGELFF.

The CDR3 loop reads CATFFSGRAYEQYF. CDR3 DNA sequence: TGTGCCACCTTCTTTAGCGGGAGGGCCTACGAGCAGTACTTC. This chain joins TRBV27 and TRBJ2-7, with 11 bases aligning to TRBD2. Per germline, CDR1 MNHEY and CDR2 SMNVEV (reference sequence). V dropped 10 bases and J dropped 2; count of bases not matched to a gene: 7. This CDR3 spans 14 amino acids.

This clonotype was counted a few times. This is likely a read error, given that the CDR3 carries no conserved phenylalanine or tryptophan at its end. It is unclear where the CDR3 begins or ends on the DNA, so no DNA is shown, and the CDR3 is as TCRdb lists it. The rearrangement joins TRBV20-1 to TRBJ1-1; the D call of TRBD1 is as the table states it, not checked on the DNA. Germline V gives CDR1 DFQATT, CDR2 SNEGSKA (reference sequence). The CDR3 has 9 amino acids, counting both end residues. CDR3 loop: CSASLGPPG.

This clonotype was detected ten times or more. The rearrangement joins TRBV15 to TRBJ2-5; D remains unclear. CDR3 length: 12 amino acids. V shed 6 bases and J shed 4 bases, with 9 bases lying between them. The germline V gene encodes CDR1 LNHNV and CDR2 YYDKDF (reference sequence). The CDR3 here is CATRDQIETQYF. For the CDR3, the DNA is TGTGCCACCAGGGACCAAATAGAGACCCAGTACTTC.

Remarks on this clonotype: This may be a read error, as it is one base from a much larger clone. J is TRBJ2-3 and V is TRBV6-5; 13 bases are shared with TRBD2. The germline CDR1 and CDR2 sequences are MNHEY and SVGAGI. The CDR3 loop spans 19 amino acids. CDR3 in DNA: TGTGCCTGCAGTTACTGGTACCGACTAGCGGGGGGCCGGGAAGATACGCAGTATTTT. The encoded protein is CACSYWYRLAGGREDTQYF.

This clonotype was observed many times. The gene calls are TRBV5-1 and TRBJ1-4; D uncertain. CDR1 and CDR2 (germline): SGHRS, YFSETQ. Trimming took off 4 bases at V and 7 bases at J, with 14 bases between the two ends. The CDR3 extends over 14 amino acids. The CDR3 region has the DNA TGCGCCAGCAGCGGTCCCGGGAGGAGTGAAAAACTGTTTTTT. Its protein is CASSGPGRSEKLFF.

There are a few counts of this clonotype. The CDR3, as DNA: TGTGCCACCAGTGATTCCGGGACTAGCGGGATGGATACGCAGTATTTT. This encodes CATSDSGTSGMDTQYF. The chain employs TRBV24-1 and TRBJ2-3; 13 nucleotides align to TRBD2. This CDR3 has 16 amino acids. The germline V gene has CDR1 KGHDR and CDR2 SFDVKD. V was pared by 2 bases and J by 6 bases, with 4 bases of the junction left unmatched.